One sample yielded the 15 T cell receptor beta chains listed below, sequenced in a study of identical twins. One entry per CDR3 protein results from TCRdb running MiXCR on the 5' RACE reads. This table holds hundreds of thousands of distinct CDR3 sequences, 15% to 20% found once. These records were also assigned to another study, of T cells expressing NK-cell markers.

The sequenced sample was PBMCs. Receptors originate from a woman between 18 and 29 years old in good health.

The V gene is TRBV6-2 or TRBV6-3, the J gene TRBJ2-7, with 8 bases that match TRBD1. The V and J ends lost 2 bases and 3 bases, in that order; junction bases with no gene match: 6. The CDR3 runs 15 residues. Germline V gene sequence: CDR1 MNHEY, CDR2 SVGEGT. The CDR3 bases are TGTGCCAGCAGTTACAGTGCGACAGGGGACTACGAGCAGTACTTC. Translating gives CASSYSATGDYEQYF.

The CDR3 spells CSVSMGETQYF. CDR3 DNA sequence: TGCAGTGTCAGCATGGGGGAGACCCAGTACTTC. V is TRBV20-1 and J is TRBJ2-5; D gene uncertain. Germline V gene data show CDR1 as DFQATT and CDR2 as SNEGSKA (reference sequence). The CDR3 consists of 11 residues. V was clipped by 7 bases and J by 5 bases, with 11 bases between them.

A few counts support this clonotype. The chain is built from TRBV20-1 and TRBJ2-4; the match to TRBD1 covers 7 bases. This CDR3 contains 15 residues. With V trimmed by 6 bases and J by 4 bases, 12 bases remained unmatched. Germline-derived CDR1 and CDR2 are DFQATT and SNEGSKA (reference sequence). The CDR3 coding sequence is TGCAGTGCCATGCCGCCTGGGACAGCTAAAAACATTCAGTACTTC. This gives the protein CSAMPPGTAKNIQYF.

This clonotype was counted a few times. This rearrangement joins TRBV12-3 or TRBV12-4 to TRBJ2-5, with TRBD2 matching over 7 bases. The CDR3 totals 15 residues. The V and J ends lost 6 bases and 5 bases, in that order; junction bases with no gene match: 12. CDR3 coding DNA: TGTGCCAGCAGGAGTGGGGCGGGAGAGTTTGAGACCCAGTACTTC. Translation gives CASRSGAGEFETQYF.

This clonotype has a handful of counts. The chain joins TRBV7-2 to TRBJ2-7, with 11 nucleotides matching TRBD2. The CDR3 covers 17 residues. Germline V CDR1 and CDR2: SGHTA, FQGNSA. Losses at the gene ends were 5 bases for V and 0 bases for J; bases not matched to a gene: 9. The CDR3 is CASSVTSGGFSSYEQYF. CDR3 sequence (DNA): TGTGCCAGCAGCGTTACTAGCGGGGGTTTCAGCTCCTACGAGCAGTACTTC.

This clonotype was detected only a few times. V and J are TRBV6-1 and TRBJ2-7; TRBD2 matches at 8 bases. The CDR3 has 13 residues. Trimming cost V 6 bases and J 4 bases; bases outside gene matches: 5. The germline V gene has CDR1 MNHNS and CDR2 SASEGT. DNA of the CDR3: TGTGCCAGCAGGAGCGGGAGCCGGTACGAGCAGTACTTC. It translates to CASRSGSRYEQYF.

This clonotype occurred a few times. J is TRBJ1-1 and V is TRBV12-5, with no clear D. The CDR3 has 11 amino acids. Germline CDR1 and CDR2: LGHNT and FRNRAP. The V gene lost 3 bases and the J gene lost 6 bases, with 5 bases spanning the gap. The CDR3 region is CASGFTSEAFF. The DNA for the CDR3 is TGTGCTAGTGGTTTCACCTCTGAAGCTTTCTTT.

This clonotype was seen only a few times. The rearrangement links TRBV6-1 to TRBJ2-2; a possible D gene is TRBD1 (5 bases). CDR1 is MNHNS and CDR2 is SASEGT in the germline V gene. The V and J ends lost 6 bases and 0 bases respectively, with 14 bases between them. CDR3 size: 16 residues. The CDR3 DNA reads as TGTGCCAGCAGCCGAGACAGTTTAGCGAACACCGGGGAGCTGTTTTTT. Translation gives CASSRDSLANTGELFF.

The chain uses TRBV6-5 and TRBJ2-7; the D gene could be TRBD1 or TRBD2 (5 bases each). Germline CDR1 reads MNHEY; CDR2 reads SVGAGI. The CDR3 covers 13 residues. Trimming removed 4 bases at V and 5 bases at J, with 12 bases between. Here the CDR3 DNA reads TGTGCCAGCAGTTCGGGACCCGTCCACGAGCAGTACTTC. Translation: CASSSGPVHEQYF.

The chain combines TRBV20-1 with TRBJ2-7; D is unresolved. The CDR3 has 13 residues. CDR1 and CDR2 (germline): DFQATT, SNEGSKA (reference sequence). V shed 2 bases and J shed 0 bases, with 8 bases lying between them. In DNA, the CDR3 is TGCAGTGCTAGACCCGCTGACTCCTACGAGCAGTACTTC. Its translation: CSARPADSYEQYF.

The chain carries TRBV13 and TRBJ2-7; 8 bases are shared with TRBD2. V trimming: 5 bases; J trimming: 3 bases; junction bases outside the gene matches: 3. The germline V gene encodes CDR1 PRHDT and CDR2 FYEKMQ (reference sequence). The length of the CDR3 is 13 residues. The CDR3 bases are TGTGCCAGCAGCCTCCGGGAGGGCTACGAGCAGTACTTC. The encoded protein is CASSLREGYEQYF.

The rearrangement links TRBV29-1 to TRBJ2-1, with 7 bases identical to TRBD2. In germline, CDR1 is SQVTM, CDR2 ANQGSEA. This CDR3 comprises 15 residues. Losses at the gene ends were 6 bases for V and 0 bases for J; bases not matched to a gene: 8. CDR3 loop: CSVKSGADSYNEQFF. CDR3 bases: TGCAGCGTCAAAAGCGGGGCCGACTCCTACAATGAGCAGTTCTTC.

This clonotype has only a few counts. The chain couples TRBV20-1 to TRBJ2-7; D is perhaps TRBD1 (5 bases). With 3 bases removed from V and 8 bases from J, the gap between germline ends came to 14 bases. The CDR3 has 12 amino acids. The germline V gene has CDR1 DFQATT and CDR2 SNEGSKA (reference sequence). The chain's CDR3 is CSASTGSTQQYF. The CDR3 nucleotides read TGCAGTGCTAGTACAGGATCTACGCAGCAGTACTTC.

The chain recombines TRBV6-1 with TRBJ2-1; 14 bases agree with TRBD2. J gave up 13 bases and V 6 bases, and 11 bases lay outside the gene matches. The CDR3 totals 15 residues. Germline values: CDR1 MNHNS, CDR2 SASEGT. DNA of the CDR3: TGTGCCAGCAGCCGCCAGACCGGGACTAGCGGGAGCCAGTTCTTC. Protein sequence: CASSRQTGTSGSQFF.

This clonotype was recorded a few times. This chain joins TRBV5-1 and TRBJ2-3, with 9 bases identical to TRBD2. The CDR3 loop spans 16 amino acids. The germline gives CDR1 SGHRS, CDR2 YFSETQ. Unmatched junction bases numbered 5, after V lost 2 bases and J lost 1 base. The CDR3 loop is CASSFSAGGRTDTQYF. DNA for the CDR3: TGCGCCAGCAGCTTTAGCGCGGGAGGGCGCACAGATACGCAGTATTTT.